The rows below give T cell receptor beta chains drawn from one sample of a study of response to subunit inactivated influenza vaccine. TCRdb reprocessed the RT-PCR reads via MiXCR and lists one record per CDR3 protein. This repertoire shows 400,000 to 650,000 distinct CDR3 sequences, approximately 6.9% found once; its top ten account for about 12%. Sequenced material: PBMCs from blood, taken roughly 24 months after vaccination. The receptors come from a man aged 50 to 69 who received an inactivated influenza vaccine. CDR3s include the opening cysteine and the closing phenylalanine or tryptophan. Each record gives: CDR3 protein, V gene, J gene.

cdr3_aa: CASSFRTSGGETQYF; v_call: TRBV4-1; j_call: TRBJ2-5
cdr3_aa: CASSLIAGGTNEQFF; v_call: TRBV7-6; j_call: TRBJ2-1
cdr3_aa: CSVQTGTYEQYF; v_call: TRBV29-1; j_call: TRBJ2-7
cdr3_aa: CASSRTGGTNEQFF; v_call: TRBV7-9; j_call: TRBJ2-1
cdr3_aa: CASRLDRSLNQPQHF; v_call: TRBV12-3/TRBV12-4; j_call: TRBJ1-5
cdr3_aa: CASSFWAGGEKLFF; v_call: TRBV12-3/TRBV12-4; j_call: TRBJ1-4
cdr3_aa: CASSLRTSGITDTQYF; v_call: TRBV3-1; j_call: TRBJ2-3
cdr3_aa: CASSTKTGTTDTQYF; v_call: TRBV11-1; j_call: TRBJ2-3
cdr3_aa: CASSRAIGTVATNEKLFF; v_call: TRBV14; j_call: TRBJ1-4
cdr3_aa: CASSGRTGDKDEQFF; v_call: TRBV5-1; j_call: TRBJ2-1
cdr3_aa: CASSLFSGTSGSDEQFF; v_call: TRBV7-3; j_call: TRBJ2-1
cdr3_aa: CASTEAFF; v_call: TRBV6-5; j_call: TRBJ1-1
cdr3_aa: CASSFRRNTEAFF; v_call: TRBV12-3/TRBV12-4; j_call: TRBJ1-1
cdr3_aa: CASSPGGQGARDTQYF; v_call: TRBV6-2/TRBV6-3; j_call: TRBJ2-3
cdr3_aa: CASSRSQGEKVSGQYF; v_call: TRBV11-2; j_call: TRBJ2-7
cdr3_aa: CASSRHTGAGEKLFF; v_call: TRBV4-3; j_call: TRBJ1-4